This T cell receptor (beta chain) was sequenced during a study of T-cell reconstitution after alpha-beta-depleted transplantation in children. About this clonotype itself: Its antigen remains unidentified. This may be a read error, as it is one base from a much larger clone.

Unique molecular identifiers were incorporated when the TCRbeta library was constructed. MiXCR was run by TCRdb on the PCR reads, yielding one entry per CDR3 protein. The data hold 45,000 or so distinct CDR3 sequences, with 52% observed a single time. Study-wide points: Hyperexpanded clones declined; after one year, newly produced T cells mostly supplied diversity. Elevated TCRbeta diversity at day 60 was traced, in some patients, to surviving recipient T cells and thymic progenitors. Several hundred expanded graft clones reportedly supplied alpha-beta T cells about two months after transplant.

V gave up 8 bases and J gave up 0 bases, with 26 bases separating them. The CDR3 consists of 19 residues. Germline-derived CDR1 and CDR2 are LGHDT and YNNKEL (reference sequence). The source of this sequence is a boy younger than two with SCID, due to receive a stem cell transplant. The chain recombines TRBV3-1 with TRBJ2-1, with D possibly TRBD1 on 6 matching bases. Sequencing was performed on peripheral blood, taken before TCRalphabeta/CD19-depleted stem cell transplant. The DNA of the CDR3 is TGTGCCAGCTGTGGGCCTCTTTCGGACAGAAAAGGCTCCTACAATGAGCAGTTCTTC. It encodes CASCGPLSDRKGSYNEQFF.